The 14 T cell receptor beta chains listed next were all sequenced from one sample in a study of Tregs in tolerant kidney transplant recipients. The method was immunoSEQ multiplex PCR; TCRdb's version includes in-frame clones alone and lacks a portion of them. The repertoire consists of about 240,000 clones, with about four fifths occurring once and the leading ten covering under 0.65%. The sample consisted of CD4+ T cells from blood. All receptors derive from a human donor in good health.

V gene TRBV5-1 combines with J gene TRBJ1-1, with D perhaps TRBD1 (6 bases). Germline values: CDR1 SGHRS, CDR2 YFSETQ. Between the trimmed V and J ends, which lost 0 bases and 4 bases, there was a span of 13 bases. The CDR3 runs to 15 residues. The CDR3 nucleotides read TGCGCCAGCAGCTTGGGGCACAGGGACATCACTGAAGCTTTCTTT. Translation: CASSLGHRDITEAFF. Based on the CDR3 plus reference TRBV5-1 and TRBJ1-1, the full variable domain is KAGVTQTPRYLIKTRGQQVTLSCSPISGHRSVSWYQQTPGQGLQFLFEYFSETQRNKGNFPGRFSGRQFSNSRSEMNVSTLELGDSALYLCASSLGHRDITEAFFGQGTRLTVV.

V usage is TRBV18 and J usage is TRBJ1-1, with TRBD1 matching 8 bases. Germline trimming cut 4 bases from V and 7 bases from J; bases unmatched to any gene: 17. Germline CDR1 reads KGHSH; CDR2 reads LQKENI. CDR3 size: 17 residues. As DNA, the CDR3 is TGTGCCAGCTCACTACTCTCCTCCGGACAGGGAGGAGGTGAAGCTTTCTTT. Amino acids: CASSLLSSGQGGGEAFF.

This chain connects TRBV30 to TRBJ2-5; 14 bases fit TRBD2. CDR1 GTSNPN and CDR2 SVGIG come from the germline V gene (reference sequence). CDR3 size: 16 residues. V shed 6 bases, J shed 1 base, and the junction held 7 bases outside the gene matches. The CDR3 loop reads CACQKGLAGAQETQYF. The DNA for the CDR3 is TGTGCCTGCCAAAAGGGACTAGCGGGGGCCCAAGAGACCCAGTACTTC.

CDR3 sequence (DNA): TGTGCCACCAGCAGAGGATCCGGGACCCACACCGGGGAGCTGTTTTTT. Translating it yields CATSRGSGTHTGELFF. The genes are TRBV15 and TRBJ2-2; tentatively, D is TRBD1 or TRBD2 (5 bases each). Deletions cut 1 base from V and 3 bases from J, with 12 bases between. The CDR3 contains 16 residues. Germline CDR1 and CDR2: LNHNV and YYDKDF (reference sequence).

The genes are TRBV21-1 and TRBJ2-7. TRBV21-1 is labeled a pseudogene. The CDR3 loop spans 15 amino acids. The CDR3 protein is CASSSPGTGRYEQYF. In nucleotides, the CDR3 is TGTGCCAGCAGCAGCCCCGGGACGGGCCGCTACGAGCAGTACTTC.

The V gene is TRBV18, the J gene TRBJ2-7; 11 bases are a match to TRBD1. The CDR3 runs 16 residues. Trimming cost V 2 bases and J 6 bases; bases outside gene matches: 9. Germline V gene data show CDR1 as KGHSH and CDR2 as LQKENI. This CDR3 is CASSPGTGGLYSEQYF. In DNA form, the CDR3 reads TGTGCCAGCTCACCAGGGACAGGGGGATTATATAGCGAGCAGTACTTC.

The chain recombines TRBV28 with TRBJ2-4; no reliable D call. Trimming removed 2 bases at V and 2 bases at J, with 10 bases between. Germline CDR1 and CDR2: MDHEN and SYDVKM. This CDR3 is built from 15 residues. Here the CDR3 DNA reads TGTGCCAGCAGTTTAGCGCGACTCTCCAAAAACATTCAGTACTTC. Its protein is CASSLARLSKNIQYF.

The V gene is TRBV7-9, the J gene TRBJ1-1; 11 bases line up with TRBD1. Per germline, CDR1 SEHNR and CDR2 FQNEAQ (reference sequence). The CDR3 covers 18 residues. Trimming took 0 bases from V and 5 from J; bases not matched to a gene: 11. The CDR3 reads CASSLADRGRGLATEAFF. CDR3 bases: TGTGCCAGCAGCTTAGCGGACAGGGGGCGCGGATTGGCGACTGAAGCTTTCTTT.

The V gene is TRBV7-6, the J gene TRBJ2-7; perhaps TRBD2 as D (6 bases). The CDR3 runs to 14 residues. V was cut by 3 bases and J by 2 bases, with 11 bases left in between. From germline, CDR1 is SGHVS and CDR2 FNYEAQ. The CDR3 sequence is CASSFLRGTYEQYF. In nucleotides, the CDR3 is TGTGCCAGCAGCTTCCTACGGGGGACCTACGAGCAGTACTTC.

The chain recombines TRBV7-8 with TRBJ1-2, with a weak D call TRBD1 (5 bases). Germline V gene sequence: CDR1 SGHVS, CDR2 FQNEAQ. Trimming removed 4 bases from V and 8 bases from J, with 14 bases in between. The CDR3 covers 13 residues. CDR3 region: CASSYTGPGGYTF. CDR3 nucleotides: TGTGCCAGCAGCTACACAGGCCCCGGGGGCTACACCTTC.

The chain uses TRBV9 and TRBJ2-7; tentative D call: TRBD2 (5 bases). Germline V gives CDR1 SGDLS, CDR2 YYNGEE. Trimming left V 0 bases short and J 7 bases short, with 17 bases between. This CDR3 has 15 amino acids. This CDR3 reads CASSVGSGELWEQYF. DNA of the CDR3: TGTGCCAGCAGCGTAGGCTCCGGGGAGCTTTGGGAGCAGTACTTC.

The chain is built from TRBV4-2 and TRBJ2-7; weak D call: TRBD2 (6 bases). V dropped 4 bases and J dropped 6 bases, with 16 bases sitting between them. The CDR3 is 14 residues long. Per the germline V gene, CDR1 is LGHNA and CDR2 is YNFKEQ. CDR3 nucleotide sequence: TGTGCCAGCAGCCGTAGCGGAGCTCCCCTCGAGCAGTACTTC. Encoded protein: CASSRSGAPLEQYF.

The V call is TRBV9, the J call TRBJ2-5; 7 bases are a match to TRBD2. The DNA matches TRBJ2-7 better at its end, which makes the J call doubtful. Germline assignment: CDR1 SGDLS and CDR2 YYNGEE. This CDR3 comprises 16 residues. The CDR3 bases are TGTGCCAGCAGCGTGGACCGGGACTATTTCTCCTACGAGCAGTACTTC. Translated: CASSVDRDYFSYEQYF.

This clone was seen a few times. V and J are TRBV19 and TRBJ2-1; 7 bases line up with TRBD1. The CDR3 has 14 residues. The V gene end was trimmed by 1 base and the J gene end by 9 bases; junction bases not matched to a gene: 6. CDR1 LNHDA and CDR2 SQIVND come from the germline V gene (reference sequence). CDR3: CASSIVAAGGEQFF. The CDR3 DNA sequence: TGTGCCAGTAGTATAGTGGCGGCAGGGGGTGAGCAGTTCTTC.